This TCR beta chain was identified in a study of CD8+CD57+ T cells in acquired aplastic anemia. Study-wide background: Mean DNA quantity obtained from sorted CD4+ and CD8+ cells was about 3.2 ug.

Study results and limitations: Patients and controls shared some 30 CD8+ CDR3 sequences.

Patients selected for sequencing had displayed CD8+CD57+ cell expansion by flow cytometry. This CDR3 spans 16 amino acids. The germline V gene has CDR1 LNHNV and CDR2 YYDKDF (reference sequence). V lost 1 base, J lost 10 bases, and 20 bases lay in between. This clonotype was observed at least ten times. Its matching antigen is unknown. CDR3 and TCR beta VDJ profiling relied on a genomic DNA template. TCRdb ran MiXCR on the reads and lists one entry per CDR3 protein. In the table there are more than 150,000 distinct CDR3 sequences, over 40% of which are singletons. The receptor's source is a human donor with aplastic anemia. V gene TRBV15 combines with J gene TRBJ2-1, with D tentatively TRBD1 or TRBD2 (5 bases each). Material: sorted CD4+, CD8+, or CD8+CD57+ T cells (not recorded which) from PBMCs. CDR3 sequence (DNA): TGTGCCACCAGCAGAGGGGGAGTAGGGGCTAATTGGGAGCAGTTCTTC. Amino acids: CATSRGGVGANWEQFF.